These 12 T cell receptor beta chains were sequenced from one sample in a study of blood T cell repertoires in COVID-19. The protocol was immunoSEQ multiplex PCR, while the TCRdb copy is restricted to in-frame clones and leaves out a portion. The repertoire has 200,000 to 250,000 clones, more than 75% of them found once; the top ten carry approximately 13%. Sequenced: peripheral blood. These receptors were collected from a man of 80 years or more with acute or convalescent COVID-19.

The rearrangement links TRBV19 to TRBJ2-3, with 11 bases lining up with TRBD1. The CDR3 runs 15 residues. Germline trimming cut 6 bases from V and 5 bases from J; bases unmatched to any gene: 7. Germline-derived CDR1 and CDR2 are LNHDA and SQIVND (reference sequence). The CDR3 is CASRLGQGVLDTQYF. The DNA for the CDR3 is TGTGCCAGTAGACTGGGACAGGGGGTGCTAGATACGCAGTATTTT.

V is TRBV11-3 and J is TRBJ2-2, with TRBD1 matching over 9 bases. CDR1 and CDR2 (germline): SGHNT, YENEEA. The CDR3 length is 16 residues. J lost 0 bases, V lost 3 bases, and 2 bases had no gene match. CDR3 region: CASSFGTGSNTGELFF. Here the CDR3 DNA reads TGTGCCAGCAGCTTCGGGACAGGGTCGAACACCGGGGAGCTGTTTTTT.

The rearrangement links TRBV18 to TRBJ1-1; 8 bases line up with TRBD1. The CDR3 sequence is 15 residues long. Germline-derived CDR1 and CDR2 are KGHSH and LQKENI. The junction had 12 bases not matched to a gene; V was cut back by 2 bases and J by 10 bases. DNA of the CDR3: TGTGCCAGCTCACCATTACCGGGACAGGAGAAAGGAGCTTTCTTT. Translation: CASSPLPGQEKGAFF.

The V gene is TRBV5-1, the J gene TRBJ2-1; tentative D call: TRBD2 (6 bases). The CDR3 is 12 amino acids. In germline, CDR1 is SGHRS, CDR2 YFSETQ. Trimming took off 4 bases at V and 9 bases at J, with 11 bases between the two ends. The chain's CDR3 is CASSARDFEQFF. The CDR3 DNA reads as TGCGCCAGCAGCGCCCGGGACTTTGAGCAGTTCTTC.

The CDR3 reads CASKVAGGINEQYF. The CDR3 bases are TGTGCCAGTAAGGTGGCAGGGGGAATCAACGAGCAGTACTTC. The V and J genes are TRBV19 and TRBJ2-7; 7 nucleotides match TRBD1. Germline V gene lookup returns CDR1 LNHDA and CDR2 SQIVND (reference sequence). This CDR3 has 14 residues. The trim removed 7 bases at V and 5 bases at J, leaving 11 bases unmatched. Combining the CDR3 with reference TRBV19 and TRBJ2-7 gives the whole variable domain DGGITQSPKYLFRKEGQNVTLSCEQNLNHDAMYWYRQDPGQGLRLIYYSQIVNDFQKGDIAEGYSVSREKKESFPLTVTSAQKNPTAFYLCASKVAGGINEQYFGPGTRLTVT.

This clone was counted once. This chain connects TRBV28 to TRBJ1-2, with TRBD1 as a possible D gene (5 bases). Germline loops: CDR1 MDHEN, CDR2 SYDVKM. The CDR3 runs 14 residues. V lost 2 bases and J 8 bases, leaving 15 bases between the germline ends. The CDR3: CASSLSLGLLGYTF. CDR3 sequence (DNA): TGTGCCAGCAGTTTAAGTCTGGGGCTCCTGGGCTACACCTTC.

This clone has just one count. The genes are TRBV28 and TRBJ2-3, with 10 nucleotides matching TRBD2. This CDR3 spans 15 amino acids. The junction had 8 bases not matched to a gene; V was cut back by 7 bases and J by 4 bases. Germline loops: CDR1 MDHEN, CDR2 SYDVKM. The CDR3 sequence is CASTPSGREADTQYF. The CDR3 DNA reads TGTGCCAGCACCCCGAGCGGGAGGGAGGCAGATACGCAGTATTTT.

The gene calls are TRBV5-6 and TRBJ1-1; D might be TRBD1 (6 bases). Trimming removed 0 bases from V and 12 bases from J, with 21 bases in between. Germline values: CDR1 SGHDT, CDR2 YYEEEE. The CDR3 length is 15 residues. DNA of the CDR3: TGTGCCAGCAGCTTGGCGGGTCGTGTGGCAGGGGAAACTTTCTTT. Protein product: CASSLAGRVAGETFF.

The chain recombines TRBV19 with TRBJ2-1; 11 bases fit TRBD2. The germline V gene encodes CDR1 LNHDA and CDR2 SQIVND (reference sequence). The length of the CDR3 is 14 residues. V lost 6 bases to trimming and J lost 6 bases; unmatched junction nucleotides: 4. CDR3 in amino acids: CASSVGLAANEQFF. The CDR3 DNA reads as TGTGCCAGTAGCGTGGGACTAGCGGCCAATGAGCAGTTCTTC.

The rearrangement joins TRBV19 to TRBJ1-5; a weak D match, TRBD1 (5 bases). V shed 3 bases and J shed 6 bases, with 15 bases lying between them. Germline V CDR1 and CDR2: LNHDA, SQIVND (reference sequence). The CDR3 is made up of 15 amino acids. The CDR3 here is CASSMGEGGSQPQHF. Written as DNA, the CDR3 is TGTGCCAGTAGTATGGGGGAGGGCGGGAGTCAGCCCCAGCATTTT.

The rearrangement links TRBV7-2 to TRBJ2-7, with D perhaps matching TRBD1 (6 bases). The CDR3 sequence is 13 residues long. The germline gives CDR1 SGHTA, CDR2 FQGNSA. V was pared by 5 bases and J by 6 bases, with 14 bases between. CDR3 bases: TGTGCCAGCAGCCCCGGACAGTTTCGCGAGCAGTACTTC. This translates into CASSPGQFREQYF.

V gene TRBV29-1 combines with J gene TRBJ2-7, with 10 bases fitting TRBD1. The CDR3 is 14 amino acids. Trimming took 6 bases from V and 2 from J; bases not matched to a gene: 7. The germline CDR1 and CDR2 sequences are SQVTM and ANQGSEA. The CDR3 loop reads CSVGSGQGAYEQYF. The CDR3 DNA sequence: TGCAGCGTAGGAAGCGGACAGGGGGCCTACGAGCAGTACTTC.